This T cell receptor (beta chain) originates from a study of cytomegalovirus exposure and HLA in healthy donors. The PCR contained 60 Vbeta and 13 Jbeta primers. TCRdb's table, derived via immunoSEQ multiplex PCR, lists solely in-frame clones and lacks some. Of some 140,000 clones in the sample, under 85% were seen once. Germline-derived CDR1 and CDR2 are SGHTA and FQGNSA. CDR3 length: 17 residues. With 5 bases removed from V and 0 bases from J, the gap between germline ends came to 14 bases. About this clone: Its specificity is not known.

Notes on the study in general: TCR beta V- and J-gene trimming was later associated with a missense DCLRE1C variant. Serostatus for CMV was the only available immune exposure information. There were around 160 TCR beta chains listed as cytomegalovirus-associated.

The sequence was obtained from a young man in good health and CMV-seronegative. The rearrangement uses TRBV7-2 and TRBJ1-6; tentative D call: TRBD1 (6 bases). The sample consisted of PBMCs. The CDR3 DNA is TGTGCCAGCAGCCCAGGACAGTTAAGCTCCTATAATTCACCCCTCCACTTT. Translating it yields CASSPGQLSSYNSPLHF.